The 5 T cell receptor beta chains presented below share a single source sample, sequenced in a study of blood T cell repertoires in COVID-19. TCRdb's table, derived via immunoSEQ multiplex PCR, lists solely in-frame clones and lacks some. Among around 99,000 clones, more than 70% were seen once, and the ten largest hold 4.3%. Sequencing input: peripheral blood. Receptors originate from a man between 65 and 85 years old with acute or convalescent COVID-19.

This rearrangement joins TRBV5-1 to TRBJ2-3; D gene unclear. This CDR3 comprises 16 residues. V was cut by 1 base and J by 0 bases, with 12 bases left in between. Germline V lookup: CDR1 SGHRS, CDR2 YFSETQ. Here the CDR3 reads CASSLNARPSTDTQYF. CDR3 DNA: TGCGCCAGCAGCTTGAACGCCAGGCCCAGCACAGATACGCAGTATTTT.

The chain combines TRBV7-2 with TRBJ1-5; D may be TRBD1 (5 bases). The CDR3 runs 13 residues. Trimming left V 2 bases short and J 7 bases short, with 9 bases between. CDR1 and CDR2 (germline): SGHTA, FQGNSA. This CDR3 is CASSLPGEQPQHF. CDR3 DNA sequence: TGTGCCAGCAGCTTACCGGGGGAGCAGCCCCAGCATTTT.

Here the CDR3 reads CASSVRGAGGRNEQFF. The CDR3 DNA follows: TGCGCCAGCAGCGTGAGGGGAGCGGGGGGCCGCAATGAGCAGTTCTTC. The V gene is TRBV5-1, the J gene TRBJ2-1; TRBD2 aligns across 9 bases. Germline-derived CDR1 and CDR2 are SGHRS and YFSETQ. The CDR3 covers 16 residues. V dropped 4 bases and J dropped 6; count of bases not matched to a gene: 11.

CDR3 amino acids: CASRRTVSTDTQYF. The CDR3 DNA follows: TGTGCCAGCAGGAGGACTGTTAGCACAGATACGCAGTATTTT. V and J are TRBV13 and TRBJ2-3, with D tentatively TRBD2 (5 bases). In germline, CDR1 is PRHDT, CDR2 FYEKMQ (reference sequence). The length of the CDR3 is 14 residues. V was trimmed by 6 bases and J by 0 bases, leaving 10 bases between them. The variable domain in full, completed from reference TRBV13 and TRBJ2-3, reads AAGVIQSPRHLIKEKRETATLKCYPIPRHDTVYWYQQGPGQDPQFLISFYEKMQSDKGSIPDRFSAQQFSDYHSELNMSSLELGDSALYFCASRRTVSTDTQYFGPGTRLTVL.

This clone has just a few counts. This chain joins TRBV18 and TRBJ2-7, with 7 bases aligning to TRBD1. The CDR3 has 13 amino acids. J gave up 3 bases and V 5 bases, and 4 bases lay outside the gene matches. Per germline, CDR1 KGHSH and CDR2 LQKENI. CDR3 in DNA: TGTGCCAGCTCAGTCGGACAGGACTACGAGCAGTACTTC. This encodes CASSVGQDYEQYF.